The 10 T cell receptor beta chains presented below share a single source sample, sequenced in a study of shared clonotypes between healthy human individuals. Sequenced by immunoSEQ multiplex PCR; TCRdb stores in-frame clones only, minus some. The table records roughly 2,000,000 clones, just under 95% of them present only once. CD45RO-negative cells were positively selected for CCR7, leaving out terminally differentiated effector memory CD45RA+ cells. Sequencing was carried out using naive CD8+ T cells sorted from blood. The receptors come from a man between 18 and 29 years old in good health.

This chain links TRBV9 with TRBJ2-7, with TRBD2 matching over 9 bases. This CDR3 has 14 residues. Germline lookup yields CDR1 SGDLS and CDR2 YYNGEE. Germline trimming cut 5 bases from V and 3 bases from J; bases unmatched to any gene: 6. The CDR3 coding sequence is TGTGCCAGCAGTAGGGCTAGCGGGAACTACGAGCAGTACTTC. It codes for CASSRASGNYEQYF.

With respect to this clone: Other DNA sequences of this sample code for an identical CDR3. The chain couples TRBV27 to TRBJ2-4; D is unclear. This CDR3 has 14 amino acids. V gave up 4 bases and J gave up 0 bases, with 7 bases separating them. Germline CDR1 MNHEY, CDR2 SMNVEV (reference sequence). The CDR3 here is CASSSGLAKNIQYF. CDR3 bases: TGTGCCAGCAGTTCTGGGTTAGCCAAAAACATTCAGTACTTC.

Comment on this clone: Other DNA sequences within the sample encode an identical CDR3. The rearrangement joins TRBV19 to TRBJ2-7; perhaps TRBD2 as D (5 bases). V shed 6 bases and J shed 3 bases, with 12 bases lying between them. Germline CDR1 LNHDA, CDR2 SQIVND (reference sequence). This CDR3 is built from 13 residues. The chain's CDR3 is CASSPDGSYEQYF. CDR3 in DNA: TGTGCCAGTAGCCCAGATGGGAGCTACGAGCAGTACTTC.

The chain has TRBV9 and TRBJ2-1; TRBD2 matches at 7 bases. The CDR3 is 13 residues long. Germline CDR1 SGDLS, CDR2 YYNGEE. V lost 3 bases to trimming and J lost 9 bases; unmatched junction nucleotides: 6. CDR3 residues: CASSGGAGSEQFF. Here the CDR3 DNA reads TGTGCCAGCAGCGGAGGAGCGGGGAGTGAGCAGTTCTTC.

The rearrangement links TRBV27 to TRBJ2-7; tentatively, D is TRBD1 or TRBD2 (5 bases each). The CDR3 consists of 13 residues. The germline V and J ends were trimmed by 6 bases and 4 bases, with 13 bases remaining between them. From germline, CDR1 is MNHEY and CDR2 SMNVEV (reference sequence). CDR3 in DNA: TGTGCCAGCAGGCCCGGGACGTCTTACGAGCAGTACTTC. Residues: CASRPGTSYEQYF.

The chain employs TRBV2 and TRBJ2-3, with no clear D. Germline V gene sequence: CDR1 SNHLY, CDR2 FYNNEI. Deletions cut 6 bases from V and 2 bases from J, with 9 bases between. This CDR3 spans 13 amino acids. CDR3 bases: TGTGCCAGCAGACCTGAATTCACAGATACGCAGTATTTT. Protein: CASRPEFTDTQYF.

The chain couples TRBV2 to TRBJ1-6, with D uncertain. Germline-derived CDR1 and CDR2 are SNHLY and FYNNEI. Trimming stripped 6 bases from V and 0 bases from J, with 12 bases between. The CDR3 runs to 16 residues. The CDR3 here is CASRQTASSYNSPLHF. The CDR3 nucleotides read TGTGCCAGCAGACAGACCGCGAGCTCCTATAATTCACCCCTCCACTTT.

The V call is TRBV23-1, the J call TRBJ2-1; D might be TRBD1 or TRBD2, each matching 5 bases. TRBV23-1 belongs to the ORF category, with a function that is uncertain. This CDR3 is 15 amino acids long. V was trimmed by 8 bases and J by 5 bases, leaving 19 bases between them. CDR3 sequence: CASGKRTGRDNEQFF. DNA for the CDR3: TGCGCCAGCGGGAAAAGGACTGGCAGGGACAATGAGCAGTTCTTC.

This sequence joins TRBV30 and TRBJ2-7; the D gene could be TRBD1 or TRBD2 (5 bases each). The CDR3 length is 12 residues. Germline V lookup: CDR1 GTSNPN, CDR2 SVGIG (reference sequence). Between the trimmed V and J ends, which lost 8 bases and 1 base, there was a span of 12 bases. CDR3 coding DNA: TGTGCCGGGGACCAACAGTCCTACGAGCAGTACTTC. Its protein is CAGDQQSYEQYF.

This clone was picked up a small number of times. The chain uses TRBV11-2 and TRBJ2-2; D is undetermined. CDR1 SGHAT and CDR2 FQNNGV come from the germline V gene. The CDR3 contains 11 residues. V was clipped by 3 bases and J by 8 bases, with 4 bases between them. CDR3 in DNA: TGTGCCAGCAGCTTCCGGGGGGAGCTGTTTTTT. Protein sequence: CASSFRGELFF.